One T cell receptor beta chain is described in this entry. The antigen is undetermined. The junction and the germline gene differ at one end; a read error may be behind it. Distinct nucleotide sequences in the sample also encode this CDR3. This record comes from a study of cytotoxic CD8 clonotypes in ibrutinib-treated CLL. The overall study: When averaged across all of the samples, the counts came to approximately 280,000 productive templates and more than 80,000 productive rearrangements. General study results and limits: Sustained-remission patients were sampled at different times than progressing patients were.

In germline, CDR1 is SQVTM, CDR2 ANQGSEA. The CDR3 is made up of 13 amino acids. Only in-frame clones appear in the TCRdb table, and some are missing; sequencing was by immunoSEQ multiplex PCR. The data hold over 130,000 clones, with 70% to 90% observed a single time. This sample comprised PBMCs, obtained after 36 months of ibrutinib treatment. The receptor's source is a human donor with chronic lymphocytic leukemia. V usage is TRBV29-1 and J usage is TRBJ1-6; D is undetermined. The CDR3 coding sequence is TGCAGCGTCCGCGTCAATAGGAATTCACCCCTCCATTTT. Translating gives CSVRVNRNSPLHF.